This T cell receptor (beta chain) was captured by sequencing in a study of blood T cell repertoires in COVID-19. Across the study: Specimens from acute and convalescent COVID-19 originated in the United States, Italy and Spain. In each case, the material was cDNA or gDNA derived from T cells, B-cell-depleted T cells, or PBMCs.

Authors' data handling: Amplification from reference gene primers served as the basis for estimated nucleated cell counts. The table came from immunoSEQ multiplex PCR; TCRdb's copy has only in-frame clones and leaves some out. V and J calls and clone size are given by that table; D and trimming were obtained from the DNA. The sample comprises 250,000 or so clones, about 89% of which are singletons, and roughly 8.5% rests with the top ten. This CDR3 is 12 amino acids long. Germline lookup yields CDR1 LNHNV and CDR2 YYDKDF (reference sequence). Trimming removed 8 bases at V and 8 bases at J, with 14 bases between.

The source material was peripheral blood. The chain has TRBV15 and TRBJ2-3; weak D call: TRBD2 (5 bases). This sequence was found in a man aged 35-49 years with active or convalescent COVID-19. CDR3 region: CATGFDRGTQYF. DNA of the CDR3: TGTGCCACCGGGTTTGACCGGGGTACGCAGTATTTT.